Listed here is a single T cell receptor (beta chain). What it recognizes is unknown. Sequenced by immunoSEQ multiplex PCR; TCRdb stores in-frame clones only, minus some. The repertoire holds roughly 18,000 clones, with around 70% as singletons. Sampled blood was obtained at baseline, cycle 4 day 1, and cycle 7 day 1. This sample was included in a study of OX40 agonist ivuxolimab in advanced cancers. In the study overall: Of the participants, approximately 40% had some prior anti-PD-1, anti-PD-L1 or anti-CTLA-4 therapy, which was allowed.

This CDR3 is built from 15 residues. The germline V gene encodes CDR1 MDHEN and CDR2 SYDVKM. The V gene lost 3 bases and the J gene lost 2 bases, with 12 bases spanning the gap. General study findings and limits: Researchers did not determine the expanded peripheral T cells' antigen specificity.

The sample was CD4+ or CD8+ T cells sorted from blood, taken in a trial of the OX40 agonist ivuxolimab. The sequence derives from an adult with an advanced solid tumor such as melanoma, head and neck, liver or kidney cancer. The V gene is TRBV28, the J gene TRBJ2-3, with D maybe TRBD2 (7 bases). DNA of the CDR3: TGTGCCAGCAGTTTCGGGGCGGGGGCCACAGATACGCAGTATTTT. Residues: CASSFGAGATDTQYF.